This T cell receptor (beta chain) was identified in a study of blood T cell repertoires in COVID-19. Patients from Seattle were sampled longitudinally, starting during active infection. Per germline, CDR1 KGHDR and CDR2 SFDVKD. Trimming stripped 6 bases from V and 7 bases from J, with 8 bases between. The CDR3 is 11 amino acids. Profiling relied on immunoSEQ multiplex PCR, and the TCRdb table lists in-frame clones only, not all of them. This sample has some 200,000 clones; under 85% occur once, and the top ten carry 0.95% to 1.5%. This chain connects TRBV24-1 to TRBJ1-1; possible D gene TRBD1, 5 bases. The specimen was peripheral blood. This TCR came from a woman aged 25 to 39 with COVID-19, enrolled during active disease. CDR3 amino acids: CATSFGGEAFF. The DNA for the CDR3 is TGTGCCACCAGTTTCGGGGGTGAAGCTTTCTTT.